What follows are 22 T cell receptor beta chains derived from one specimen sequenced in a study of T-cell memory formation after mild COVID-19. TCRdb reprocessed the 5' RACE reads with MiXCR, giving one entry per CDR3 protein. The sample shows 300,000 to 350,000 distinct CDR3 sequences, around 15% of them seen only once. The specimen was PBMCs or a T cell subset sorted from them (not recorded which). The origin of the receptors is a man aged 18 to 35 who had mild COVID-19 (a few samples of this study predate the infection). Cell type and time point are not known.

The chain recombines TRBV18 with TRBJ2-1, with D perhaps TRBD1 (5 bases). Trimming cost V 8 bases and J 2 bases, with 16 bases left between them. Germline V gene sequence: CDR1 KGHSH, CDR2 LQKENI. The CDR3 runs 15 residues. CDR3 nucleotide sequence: TGTGCCAGCCGAGTTGACATGACAGCCTACAATGAGCAGTTCTTC. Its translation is CASRVDMTAYNEQFF.

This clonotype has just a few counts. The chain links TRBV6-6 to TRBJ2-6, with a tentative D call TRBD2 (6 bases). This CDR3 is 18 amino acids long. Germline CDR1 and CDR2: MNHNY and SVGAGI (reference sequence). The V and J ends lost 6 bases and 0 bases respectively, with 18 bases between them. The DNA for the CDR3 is TGTGCCAGCAGGGATACGGGACTTTTTAACTCTGGGGCCAACGTCCTGACTTTC. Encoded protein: CASRDTGLFNSGANVLTF.

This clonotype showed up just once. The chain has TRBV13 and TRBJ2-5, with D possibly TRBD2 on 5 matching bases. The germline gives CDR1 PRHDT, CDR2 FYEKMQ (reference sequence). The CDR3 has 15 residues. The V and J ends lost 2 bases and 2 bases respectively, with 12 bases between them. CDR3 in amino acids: CASSLNSGNQETQYF. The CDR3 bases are TGTGCCAGCAGCTTAAATTCGGGGAATCAAGAGACCCAGTACTTC.

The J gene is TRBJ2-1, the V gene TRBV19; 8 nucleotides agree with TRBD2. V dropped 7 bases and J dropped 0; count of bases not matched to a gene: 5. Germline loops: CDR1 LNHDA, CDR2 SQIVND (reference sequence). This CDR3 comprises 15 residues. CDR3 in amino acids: CASNRGGSSYNEQFF. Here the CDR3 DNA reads TGTGCCAGTAACCGCGGGGGGAGCTCCTACAATGAGCAGTTCTTC. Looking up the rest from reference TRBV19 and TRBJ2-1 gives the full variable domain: DGGITQSPKYLFRKEGQNVTLSCEQNLNHDAMYWYRQDPGQGLRLIYYSQIVNDFQKGDIAEGYSVSREKKESFPLTVTSAQKNPTAFYLCASNRGGSSYNEQFFGPGTRLTVL.

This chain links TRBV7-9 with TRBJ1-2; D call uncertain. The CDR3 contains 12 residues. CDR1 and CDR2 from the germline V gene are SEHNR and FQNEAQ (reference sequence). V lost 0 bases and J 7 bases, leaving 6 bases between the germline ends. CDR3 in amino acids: CASSLAGSGYTF. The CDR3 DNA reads TGTGCCAGCAGCTTAGCGGGCTCTGGCTACACCTTC. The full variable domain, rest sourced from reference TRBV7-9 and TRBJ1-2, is DTGVSQNPRHKITKRGQNVTFRCDPISEHNRLYWYRQTLGQGPEFLTYFQNEAQLEKSRLLSDRFSAERPKGSFSTLEIQRTEQGDSAMYLCASSLAGSGYTFGSGTRLTVV.

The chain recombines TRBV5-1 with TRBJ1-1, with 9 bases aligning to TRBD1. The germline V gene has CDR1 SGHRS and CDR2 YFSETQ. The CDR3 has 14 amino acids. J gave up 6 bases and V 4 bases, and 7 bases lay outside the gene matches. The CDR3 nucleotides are TGCGCCAGCAGCGCCAGACAGGGGGTGGCTGAAGCTTTCTTT. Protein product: CASSARQGVAEAFF.

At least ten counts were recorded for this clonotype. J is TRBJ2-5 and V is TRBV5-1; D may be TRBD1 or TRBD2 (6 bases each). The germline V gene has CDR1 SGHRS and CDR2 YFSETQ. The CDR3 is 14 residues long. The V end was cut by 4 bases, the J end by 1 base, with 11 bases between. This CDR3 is CASSRGDPQETQYF. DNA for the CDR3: TGCGCCAGCAGCAGGGGGGACCCCCAAGAGACCCAGTACTTC.

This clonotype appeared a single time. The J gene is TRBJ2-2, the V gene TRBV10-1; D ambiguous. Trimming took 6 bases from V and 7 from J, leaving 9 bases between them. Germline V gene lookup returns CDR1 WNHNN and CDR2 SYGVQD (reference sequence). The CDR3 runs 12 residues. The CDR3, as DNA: TGCGCCAGCAGGGACGATGGCGGGGAGCTGTTTTTT. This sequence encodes CASRDDGGELFF.

The CDR3 nucleotides read TGTGCCAGCAGCTTCGGGACAGGGACCGGAAACACCATATATTTT. It specifies CASSFGTGTGNTIYF. J is TRBJ1-3 and V is TRBV11-2; 9 bases are shared with TRBD1. V dropped 3 bases and J dropped 4; count of bases not matched to a gene: 4. Per the germline V gene, CDR1 is SGHAT and CDR2 is FQNNGV. The CDR3 has 15 residues. The whole variable domain, filled in from reference TRBV11-2 and TRBJ1-3, reads EAGVAQSPRYKIIEKRQSVAFWCNPISGHATLYWYQQILGQGPKLLIQFQNNGVVDDSQLPKDRFSAERLKGVDSTLKIQPAKLEDSAVYLCASSFGTGTGNTIYFGEGSWLTVV.

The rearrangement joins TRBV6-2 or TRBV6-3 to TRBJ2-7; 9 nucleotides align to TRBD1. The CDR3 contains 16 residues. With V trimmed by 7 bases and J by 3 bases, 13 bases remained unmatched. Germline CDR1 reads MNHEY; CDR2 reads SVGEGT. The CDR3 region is CASTSALGDRVYEQYV. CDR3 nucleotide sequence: TGTGCCAGCACCTCAGCGCTCGGGGACAGGGTCTACGAGCAGTACGTC.

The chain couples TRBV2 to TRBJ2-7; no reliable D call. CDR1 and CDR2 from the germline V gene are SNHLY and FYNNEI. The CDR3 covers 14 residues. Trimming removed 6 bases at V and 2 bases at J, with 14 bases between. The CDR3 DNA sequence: TGTGCCAGCAGCAGAAACGCAGGCACCTACGAGCAGTACTTC. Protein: CASSRNAGTYEQYF.

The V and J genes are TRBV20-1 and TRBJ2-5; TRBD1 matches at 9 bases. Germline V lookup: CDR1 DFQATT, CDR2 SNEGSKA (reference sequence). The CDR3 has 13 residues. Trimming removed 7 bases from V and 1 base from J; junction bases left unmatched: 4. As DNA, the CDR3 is TGCAGTGGGACGGACAGGGGCCAAGAGACCCAGTACTTC. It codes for CSGTDRGQETQYF.

The CDR3: CASSLGDGEDTDTQYF. Written as DNA, the CDR3 is TGTGCCAGCAGCTTAGGAGACGGCGAAGACACAGATACGCAGTATTTT. This chain joins TRBV7-3 and TRBJ2-3; D is uncertain. The CDR3 extends over 16 amino acids. Germline CDR1 SGHTA, CDR2 FQGTGA. The ends were cut back, 2 bases at V and 2 bases at J, with 14 bases in the middle.

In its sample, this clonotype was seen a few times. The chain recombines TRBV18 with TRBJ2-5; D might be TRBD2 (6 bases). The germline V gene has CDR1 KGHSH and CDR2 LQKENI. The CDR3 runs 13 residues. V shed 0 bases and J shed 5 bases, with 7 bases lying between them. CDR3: CASSPPGRETQYF. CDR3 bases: TGTGCCAGCTCACCACCAGGGAGGGAGACCCAGTACTTC.

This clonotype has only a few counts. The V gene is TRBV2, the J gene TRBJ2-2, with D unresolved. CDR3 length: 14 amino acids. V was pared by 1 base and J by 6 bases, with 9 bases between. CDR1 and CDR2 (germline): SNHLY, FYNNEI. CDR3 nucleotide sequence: TGTGCCAGCAGTGAAGAATTTACAGCCGGGGAGCTGTTTTTT. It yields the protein CASSEEFTAGELFF.

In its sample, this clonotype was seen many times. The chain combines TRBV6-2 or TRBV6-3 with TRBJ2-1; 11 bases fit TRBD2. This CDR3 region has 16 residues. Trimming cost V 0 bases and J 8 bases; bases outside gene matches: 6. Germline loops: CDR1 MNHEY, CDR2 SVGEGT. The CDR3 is CASSYSLAGGPDEQFF. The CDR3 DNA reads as TGTGCCAGCAGTTACTCGTTAGCGGGGGGGCCGGATGAGCAGTTCTTC.

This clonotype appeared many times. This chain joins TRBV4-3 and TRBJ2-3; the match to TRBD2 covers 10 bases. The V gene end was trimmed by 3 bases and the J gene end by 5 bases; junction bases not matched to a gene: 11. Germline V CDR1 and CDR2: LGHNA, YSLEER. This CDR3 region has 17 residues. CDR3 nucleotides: TGCGCCAGCAGCCAGACCTCTCTAGCGGGGGAAGGAGATACGCAGTATTTT. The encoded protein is CASSQTSLAGEGDTQYF.

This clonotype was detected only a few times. CDR3 sequence: CASSSSDTRANQPQHF. As DNA, the CDR3 is TGTGCCAGTAGCTCTTCGGACACGAGGGCCAATCAGCCCCAGCATTTT. The chain uses TRBV19 and TRBJ1-5; weak D call: TRBD1 (5 bases). The germline CDR1 and CDR2 sequences are LNHDA and SQIVND (reference sequence). Trimming removed 6 bases at V and 3 bases at J, with 18 bases between. The CDR3 is 16 amino acids.

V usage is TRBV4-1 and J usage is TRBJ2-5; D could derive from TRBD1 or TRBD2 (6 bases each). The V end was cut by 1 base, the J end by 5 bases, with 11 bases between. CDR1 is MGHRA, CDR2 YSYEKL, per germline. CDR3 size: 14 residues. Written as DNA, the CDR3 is TGCGCCAGCAGCCAAGGGGGGGCAGGGGAGACCCAGTACTTC. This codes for CASSQGGAGETQYF.

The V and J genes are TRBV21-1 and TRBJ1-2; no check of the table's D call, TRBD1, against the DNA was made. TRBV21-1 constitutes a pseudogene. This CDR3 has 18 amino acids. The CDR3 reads CASSKAGNGGHQGVGYTF. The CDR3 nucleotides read TGTGCCAGCAGCAAAGCGGGGAACGGGGGACACCAGGGTGTTGGCTACACCTTC.

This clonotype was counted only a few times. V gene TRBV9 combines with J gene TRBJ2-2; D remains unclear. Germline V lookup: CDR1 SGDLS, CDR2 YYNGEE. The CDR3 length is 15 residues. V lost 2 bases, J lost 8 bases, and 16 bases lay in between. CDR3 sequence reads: CASSVEAETGGELFF. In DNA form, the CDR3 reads TGTGCCAGCAGCGTCGAGGCCGAAACCGGGGGGGAGCTGTTTTTT.

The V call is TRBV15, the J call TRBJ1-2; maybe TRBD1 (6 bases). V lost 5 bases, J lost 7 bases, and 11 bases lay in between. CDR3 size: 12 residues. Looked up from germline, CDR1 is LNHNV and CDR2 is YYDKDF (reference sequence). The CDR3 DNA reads TGTGCCACCAGCCCTCGAGGGGGTGGCTACACCTTC. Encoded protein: CATSPRGGGYTF.